This TCR beta chain is from a study of blood T cell repertoires in COVID-19. There are 16 residues in the CDR3. The germline V gene has CDR1 SEHNR and CDR2 FQNEAQ (reference sequence). V was pared by 5 bases and J by 0 bases, with 16 bases between. Original handling: Amplifying reference gene primers gave estimates of nucleated cell counts. TCRdb's copy holds only in-frame clones and misses some; the assay was immunoSEQ multiplex PCR. V and J calls and clone size follow that table, whereas D and trimming were derived from the DNA. The repertoire has approximately 360,000 clones, around 87% of them found once; the top ten carry approximately 6.2%.

V is TRBV7-9 and J is TRBJ1-1; TRBD1 might be the D (5 bases). Sequencing was performed on peripheral blood. The sequence was collected from a man aged 18 to 29 with active or convalescent COVID-19. This CDR3 is CASSIQGFSLNTEAFF. In nucleotides, the CDR3 is TGTGCCAGCAGCATCCAGGGTTTCAGCTTGAACACTGAAGCTTTCTTT.